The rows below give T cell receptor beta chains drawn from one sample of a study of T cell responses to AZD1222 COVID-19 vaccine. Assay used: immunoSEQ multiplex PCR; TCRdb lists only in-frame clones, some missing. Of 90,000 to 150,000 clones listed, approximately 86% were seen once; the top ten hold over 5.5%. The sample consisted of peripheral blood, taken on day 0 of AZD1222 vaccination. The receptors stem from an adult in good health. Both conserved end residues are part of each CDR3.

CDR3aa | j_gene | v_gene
CASSFDGAYGSPLHF | TRBJ1-6 | TRBV7-8
CASSFGGLNTEAFF | TRBJ1-1 | TRBV28
CASSFINEQFF | TRBJ2-1 | TRBV5-4
CASSPTWGRYTGELFF | TRBJ2-2 | TRBV5-6
CASSYRSETEAFF | TRBJ1-1 | TRBV6-5
CASSQEGRGINYGYTF | TRBJ1-2 | TRBV4-3
CAISESAGVLYGYTF | TRBJ1-2 | TRBV10-3
CASSQAPGDGYTF | TRBJ1-2 | TRBV4-3
CASSYTGVGSPLHF | TRBJ1-6 | TRBV7-9
CASSFGGMWYF | TRBJ2-3 | TRBV7-3
CASRGDNYGYTF | TRBJ1-2 | TRBV6-5
CASSLRGGGASYEQYF | TRBJ2-7 | TRBV11-3
CASSMNVDSEQYF | TRBJ2-7 | TRBV7-3
CASSPGQGDEQYF | TRBJ2-7 | TRBV18
CASSLVVQSEQFF | TRBJ2-1 | TRBV7-2
CASSPDQGPVEAFF | TRBJ1-1 | TRBV5-4
CASSQDFDSYNSPLHF | TRBJ1-6 | TRBV4-2
CASSPLGNTGELFF | TRBJ2-2 | TRBV5-1
CASSLGLKQAIYF | TRBJ1-3 | TRBV12-3/TRBV12-4
CASSQGTSGDNEQFF | TRBJ2-1 | TRBV4-2
CASSRARDTGPLHF | TRBJ1-6 | TRBV6-5
CASSLVAGRSDQPQHF | TRBJ1-5 | TRBV7-6
CASRATEEFF | TRBJ1-4 | TRBV2
CASSSPSTGNYGYTF | TRBJ1-2 | TRBV7-6
CASSFASGEQFF | TRBJ2-1 | TRBV28
CASSLGTGDEQYF | TRBJ2-7 | TRBV7-9
CASNRQGTNTIYF | TRBJ1-3 | TRBV3-1/TRBV3-2
CSVVRGVRETQYF | TRBJ2-5 | TRBV29-1
CASTRDSNQPQHF | TRBJ1-5 | TRBV2